The 28 T cell receptor beta chains below were found in one sample sequenced in a study of immune evolution from preneoplasia to lung adenocarcinoma. Some clones are missing from TCRdb's copy, which holds only in-frame ones; the method was immunoSEQ multiplex PCR. The sample yields some 8,200 clones, around 76% seen once. Sequenced material: FFPE minimally invasive lung adenocarcinoma tissue. The receptors stem from an older person with lung adenocarcinoma.

The chain links TRBV30 to TRBJ1-1; D gene unclear. The CDR3 covers 12 residues. Germline CDR1 GTSNPN, CDR2 SVGIG (reference sequence). V was clipped by 3 bases and J by 12 bases, with 17 bases between them. As DNA, the CDR3 is TGTGCCTGGAGGTCGGGGTACGGAGTATCTTTCTTT. Amino acids: CAWRSGYGVSFF.

This rearrangement joins TRBV27 to TRBJ2-3; 8 bases match TRBD2. This CDR3 region has 15 residues. Germline values: CDR1 MNHEY, CDR2 SMNVEV (reference sequence). V dropped 4 bases and J dropped 5; count of bases not matched to a gene: 8. The chain's CDR3 is CASSWARLARDTQYF. The CDR3 bases are TGTGCCAGCAGTTGGGCACGACTAGCGAGAGATACGCAGTATTTT.

V usage is TRBV19 and J usage is TRBJ2-7, with unresolved D. The ends were cut back, 7 bases at V and 0 bases at J, with 19 bases in the middle. CDR1 and CDR2 from the germline V gene are LNHDA and SQIVND (reference sequence). The CDR3 covers 16 residues. CDR3: CASTSRSAGASYEQYF. In DNA form, the CDR3 reads TGTGCCAGTACATCTCGATCGGCAGGAGCCTCCTACGAGCAGTACTTC.

V usage is TRBV10-2 and J usage is TRBJ1-3; D ambiguous. Trimming removed 2 bases at V and 2 bases at J, with 7 bases between. CDR1 and CDR2 from the germline V gene are WSHSY and SAAADI. The CDR3 contains 14 residues. The chain's CDR3 is CASSEAVTGNTIYF. The CDR3 bases are TGCGCCAGCAGTGAGGCGGTGACTGGAAACACCATATATTTT.

The rearrangement uses TRBV30 and TRBJ1-5; TRBD1 might be the D (6 bases). The CDR3 is 13 amino acids. Germline CDR1 and CDR2: GTSNPN and SVGIG (reference sequence). V was cut by 3 bases and J by 4 bases, with 10 bases left in between. The CDR3 loop is CAWSADRNQPQHF. CDR3 nucleotides: TGTGCCTGGAGCGCGGACAGAAATCAGCCCCAGCATTTT.

CDR3 loop: CAIGRGPDTGELFF. DNA for the CDR3: TGTGCCATCGGCAGGGGGCCGGACACCGGGGAGCTGTTTTTT. J is TRBJ2-2 and V is TRBV6-1; 8 positions agree with TRBD1. CDR1 and CDR2 (germline): MNHNS, SASEGT. After removal of 10 bases from V and 3 bases from J, the junction contained 7 bases not matched to a gene. CDR3 length: 14 residues.

The chain combines TRBV5-4 with TRBJ2-7, with D perhaps being TRBD1 or TRBD2 (5 bases each). This CDR3 contains 15 residues. Germline V lookup: CDR1 SGHNT, CDR2 YYREEE (reference sequence). Trimming left V 3 bases short and J 0 bases short, with 13 bases between. This CDR3 is CASSSGTAVSYEQYF. The CDR3 DNA sequence: TGTGCCAGCAGCTCCGGGACGGCGGTCTCCTACGAGCAGTACTTC.

The CDR3 nucleotides are TGTGCCAGTAGTGCCGGAGCGGGGGGAAGCACAGATACGCAGTATTTT. Protein: CASSAGAGGSTDTQYF. The V call is TRBV19, the J call TRBJ2-3; 9 nucleotides align to TRBD2. Germline V lookup: CDR1 LNHDA, CDR2 SQIVND (reference sequence). The CDR3 totals 16 residues. V was clipped by 5 bases and J by 0 bases; unmatched bases: 6. The whole variable domain, filled in from reference TRBV19 and TRBJ2-3, reads DGGITQSPKYLFRKEGQNVTLSCEQNLNHDAMYWYRQDPGQGLRLIYYSQIVNDFQKGDIAEGYSVSREKKESFPLTVTSAQKNPTAFYLCASSAGAGGSTDTQYFGPGTRLTVL.

The rearrangement joins TRBV30 to TRBJ1-1; 9 bases line up with TRBD1. Germline loops: CDR1 GTSNPN, CDR2 SVGIG (reference sequence). The trim removed 4 bases at V and 4 bases at J, leaving 13 bases unmatched. The CDR3 is 16 amino acids. The CDR3 nucleotides are TGTGCCTGGATGTTTGACAGGGGGTATGCGAGCACTGAAGCTTTCTTT. The encoded protein is CAWMFDRGYASTEAFF. Looking up the rest from reference TRBV30 and TRBJ1-1 gives the full variable domain: SQTIHQWPATLVQPVGSPLSLECTVEGTSNPNLYWYRQAAGRGLQLLFYSVGIGQISSEVPQNLSASRPQDRQFILSSKKLLLSDSGFYLCAWMFDRGYASTEAFFGQGTRLTVV.

The V call is TRBV6-5, the J call TRBJ2-1; 10 bases agree with TRBD2. The CDR3 extends over 15 amino acids. Trimming took 3 bases from V and 7 from J; bases not matched to a gene: 6. Germline V gene sequence: CDR1 MNHEY, CDR2 SVGAGI. The CDR3 is CASSYRGLAQNEQFF. The CDR3 nucleotides read TGTGCCAGCAGTTATAGGGGACTAGCGCAAAATGAGCAGTTCTTC.

CDR3 coding DNA: TGTGCCAGCAGCTTAGACGGGTCTTGGGAAAAACTGTTTTTT. Protein sequence: CASSLDGSWEKLFF. The rearrangement joins TRBV7-8 to TRBJ1-4; D remains ambiguous. The CDR3 is made up of 14 amino acids. The V and J ends lost 1 base and 8 bases respectively, with 11 bases between them. In germline, CDR1 is SGHVS, CDR2 FQNEAQ.

The V call is TRBV6-4, the J call TRBJ2-3, with 9 positions matching TRBD1. Germline assignment: CDR1 MRHNA and CDR2 SNTAGT. V was pared by 2 bases and J by 5 bases, with 8 bases of the junction left unmatched. The CDR3 extends over 16 amino acids. The CDR3 sequence is CASSDEQGARRDTQYF. As DNA, the CDR3 is TGTGCCAGCAGTGACGAACAGGGGGCTAGGAGAGATACGCAGTATTTT.

This clone turned up a few times. The chain combines TRBV30 with TRBJ2-2; D unclear. The CDR3 spans 12 residues. V shed 2 bases and J shed 5 bases, with 6 bases lying between them. Germline V CDR1 and CDR2: GTSNPN, SVGIG (reference sequence). The CDR3 region is CAWSSATGELFF. The DNA of the CDR3 is TGTGCCTGGAGTAGTGCGACCGGGGAGCTGTTTTTT. Full variable domain (rest looked up from reference TRBV30 and TRBJ2-2): SQTIHQWPATLVQPVGSPLSLECTVEGTSNPNLYWYRQAAGRGLQLLFYSVGIGQISSEVPQNLSASRPQDRQFILSSKKLLLSDSGFYLCAWSSATGELFFGEGSRLTVL.

The chain links TRBV28 to TRBJ1-2; tentatively, D is TRBD1 (5 bases). V was clipped by 8 bases and J by 8 bases, with 21 bases between them. The V gene's germline CDR1 is MDHEN and CDR2 SYDVKM. The CDR3 sequence is 14 residues long. CDR3 amino acids: CASQPGGRLKGYTF. DNA for the CDR3: TGTGCCAGCCAGCCGGGGGGGAGGCTAAAGGGCTACACCTTC.

CDR3 sequence (DNA): TGTGCCAGCAGTGAACTTTTGGAGACCCAGTACTTC. Encoded protein: CASSELLETQYF. V and J are TRBV2 and TRBJ2-5, with D unresolved. This CDR3 is built from 12 residues. V lost 2 bases and J 5 bases, leaving 6 bases between the germline ends. The germline V gene encodes CDR1 SNHLY and CDR2 FYNNEI.

The CDR3 DNA sequence: TGTGCCAGCAGCCAAGGTCCCGAGAACACTGAAGCTTTCTTT. Its translation: CASSQGPENTEAFF. The V call is TRBV4-2, the J call TRBJ1-1; D uncertain. Trimming took off 1 base at V and 1 base at J, with 7 bases between the two ends. There are 14 residues in the CDR3. CDR1 is LGHNA, CDR2 YNFKEQ, per germline.

The chain employs TRBV19 and TRBJ1-1; D not resolved. CDR3 length: 12 amino acids. Per the germline V gene, CDR1 is LNHDA and CDR2 is SQIVND (reference sequence). Trimming stripped 8 bases from V and 0 bases from J, with 7 bases between. Written as DNA, the CDR3 is TGTGCCAGTGCTGACTTGAACACTGAAGCTTTCTTT. This translates into CASADLNTEAFF.

V is TRBV19 and J is TRBJ2-3; D is tentatively TRBD1 or TRBD2 (5 bases each). V shed 3 bases and J shed 0 bases, with 22 bases lying between them. CDR1 and CDR2 from the germline V gene are LNHDA and SQIVND (reference sequence). The CDR3 has 19 residues. The CDR3 DNA reads TGTGCCAGTAGTATCCCGTGGGACGGTACATTAAGTAGCACAGATACGCAGTATTTT. This gives the protein CASSIPWDGTLSSTDTQYF.

The chain combines TRBV5-1 with TRBJ2-4; D perhaps matches TRBD2 (5 bases). The CDR3 is 16 residues long. Trimming left V 0 bases short and J 2 bases short, with 12 bases between. The germline CDR1 and CDR2 sequences are SGHRS and YFSETQ. CDR3 in amino acids: CASSLGGTSSKNIQYF. As DNA, the CDR3 is TGCGCCAGCAGCTTGGGAGGAACTAGTTCCAAAAACATTCAGTACTTC.

The table lists this clone with a count of one. This chain connects TRBV7-8 to TRBJ1-3, with 10 bases aligning to TRBD1. Looked up from germline, CDR1 is SGHVS and CDR2 is FQNEAQ. V trimming: 4 bases; J trimming: 0 bases; junction bases outside the gene matches: 6. The CDR3 runs 17 residues. The CDR3 reads CASSSGTGATSGNTIYF. Here the CDR3 DNA reads TGTGCCAGCAGCTCTGGGACAGGGGCAACCTCTGGAAACACCATATATTTT.

The rearrangement uses TRBV6-5 and TRBJ2-6; no reliable D call. The germline V gene encodes CDR1 MNHEY and CDR2 SVGAGI. Trimming stripped 2 bases from V and 4 bases from J, with 6 bases between. This CDR3 is 14 amino acids long. The CDR3 DNA reads TGTGCCAGCAGTTACGCGGCCGGGGCCAACGTCCTGACTTTC. Residues: CASSYAAGANVLTF.

This sequence joins TRBV29-1 and TRBJ2-3, with 7 bases fitting TRBD2. V shed 7 bases and J 3 bases; nucleotides not matched to a gene: 7. Per the germline V gene, CDR1 is SQVTM and CDR2 is ANQGSEA. The CDR3 sequence is 13 residues long. The CDR3 coding sequence is TGCAGCGCGAGCGGGATGGGGACAGATACGCAGTATTTT. This gives the protein CSASGMGTDTQYF.

The chain carries TRBV11-2 and TRBJ2-2; D tentatively fits TRBD1 or TRBD2 (5 bases each). V lost 5 bases to trimming and J lost 3 bases, with 10 bases between them. The CDR3 has 14 residues. Germline V gene lookup returns CDR1 SGHAT and CDR2 FQNNGV. This CDR3 reads CASSPGPYTGELFF. The DNA of the CDR3 is TGTGCCAGCAGCCCGGGGCCCTACACCGGGGAGCTGTTTTTT.

J is TRBJ2-1 and V is TRBV18; 7 bases map to TRBD2. The trim removed 3 bases at V and 4 bases at J, leaving 12 bases unmatched. Germline CDR1 KGHSH, CDR2 LQKENI. The length of the CDR3 is 17 residues. The CDR3 sequence is CASSPVKRGGAYNEQFF. In DNA, the CDR3 is TGTGCCAGCTCACCCGTAAAGCGGGGCGGAGCGTACAATGAGCAGTTCTTC.

This clone has only a few counts. The V call is TRBV9, the J call TRBJ2-7; no clear D. Trimming cost V 0 bases and J 2 bases, with 9 bases left between them. This CDR3 comprises 14 residues. Germline CDR1 SGDLS, CDR2 YYNGEE. The CDR3: CASSVDPGAYEQYF. For the CDR3, the DNA is TGTGCCAGCAGCGTAGACCCTGGGGCCTACGAGCAGTACTTC.

This clone was found once. V is TRBV19 and J is TRBJ2-2; D gene uncertain. This CDR3 contains 14 residues. V was shortened by 7 bases and J by 1 base, with 10 bases between the two germline ends. From germline, CDR1 is LNHDA and CDR2 SQIVND (reference sequence). As DNA, the CDR3 is TGTGCCAGTAATCAGCAAAGGAACACCGGGGAGCTGTTTTTT. This gives the protein CASNQQRNTGELFF.

This clone is a singleton in its sample. The V gene is TRBV29-1, the J gene TRBJ1-2; D possibly corresponds to TRBD1 (5 bases). Looked up from germline, CDR1 is SQVTM and CDR2 is ANQGSEA. Trimming pared 3 bases from V and 2 bases from J, leaving 19 bases between. The CDR3 runs to 16 residues. The CDR3: CSVDSPARAGNYGYTF. The CDR3 DNA reads TGCAGCGTTGATTCGCCGGCACGAGCAGGGAACTATGGCTACACCTTC.

The chain uses TRBV4-1 and TRBJ1-4; tentatively, D is TRBD1 (5 bases). Trimming took off 4 bases at V and 4 bases at J, with 16 bases between the two ends. CDR3 size: 16 residues. Germline V gene sequence: CDR1 MGHRA, CDR2 YSYEKL. The CDR3 nucleotides read TGCGCCAGCAGCCGCCTGGGGGGGAACATTAATGAAAAACTGTTTTTT. Amino acids: CASSRLGGNINEKLFF.